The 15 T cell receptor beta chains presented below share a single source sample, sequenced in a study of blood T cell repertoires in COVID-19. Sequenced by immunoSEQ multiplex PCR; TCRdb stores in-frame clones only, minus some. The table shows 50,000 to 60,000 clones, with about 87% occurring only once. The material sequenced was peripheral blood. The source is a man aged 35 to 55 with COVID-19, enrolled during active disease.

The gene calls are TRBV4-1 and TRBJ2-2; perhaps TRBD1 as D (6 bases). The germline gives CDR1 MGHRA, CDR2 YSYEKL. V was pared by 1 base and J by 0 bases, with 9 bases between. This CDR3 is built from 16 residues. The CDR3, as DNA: TGCGCCAGCAGCCAAGCGGCAGGGGCGAACACCGGGGAGCTGTTTTTT. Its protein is CASSQAAGANTGELFF.

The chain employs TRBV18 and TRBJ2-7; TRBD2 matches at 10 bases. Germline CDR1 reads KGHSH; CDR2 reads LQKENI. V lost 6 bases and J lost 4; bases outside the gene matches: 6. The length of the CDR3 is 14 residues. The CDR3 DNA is TGTGCCAGCTCCCGGAGCGGGAGGGATTACGAGCAGTACTTC. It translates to CASSRSGRDYEQYF. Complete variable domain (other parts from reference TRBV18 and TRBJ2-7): NAGVMQNPRHLVRRRGQEARLRCSPMKGHSHVYWYRQLPEEGLKFMVYLQKENIIDESGMPKERFSAEFPKEGPSILRIQQVVRGDSAAYFCASSRSGRDYEQYFGPGTRLTVT.

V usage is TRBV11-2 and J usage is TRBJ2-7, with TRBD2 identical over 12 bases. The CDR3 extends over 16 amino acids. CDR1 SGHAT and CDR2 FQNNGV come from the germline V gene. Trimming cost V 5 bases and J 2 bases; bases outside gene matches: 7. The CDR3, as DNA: TGTGCCAGCAGCCAAGACCTAGCGGGAGGGCCCTACGAGCAGTACTTC. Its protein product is CASSQDLAGGPYEQYF.

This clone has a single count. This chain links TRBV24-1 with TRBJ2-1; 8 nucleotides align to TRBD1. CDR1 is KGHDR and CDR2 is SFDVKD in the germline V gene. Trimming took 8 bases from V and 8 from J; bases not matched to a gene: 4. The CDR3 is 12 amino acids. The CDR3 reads CATNDRGYEQFF. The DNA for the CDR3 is TGTGCCACCAACGACAGGGGATATGAGCAGTTCTTC.

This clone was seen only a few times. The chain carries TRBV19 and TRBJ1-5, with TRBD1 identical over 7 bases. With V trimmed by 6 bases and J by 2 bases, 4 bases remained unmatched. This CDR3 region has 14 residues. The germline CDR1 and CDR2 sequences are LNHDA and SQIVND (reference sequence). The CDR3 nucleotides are TGTGCCAGTAGAGACCAGGGGGGCAATCAGCCCCAGCATTTT. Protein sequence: CASRDQGGNQPQHF.

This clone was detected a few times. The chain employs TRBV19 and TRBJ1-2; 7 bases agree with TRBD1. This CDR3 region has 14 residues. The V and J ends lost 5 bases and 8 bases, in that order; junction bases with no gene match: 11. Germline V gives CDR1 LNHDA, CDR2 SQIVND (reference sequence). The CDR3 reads CASSFPQGTDGYTF. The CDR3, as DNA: TGTGCCAGTAGTTTTCCACAGGGGACGGACGGCTACACCTTC.

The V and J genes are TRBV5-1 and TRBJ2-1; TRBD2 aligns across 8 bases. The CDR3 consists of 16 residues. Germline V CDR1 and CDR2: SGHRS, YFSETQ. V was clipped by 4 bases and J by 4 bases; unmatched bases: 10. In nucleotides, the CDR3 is TGCGCCAGCAGCGCGACCGGGACTAGTGGGTACAATGAGCAGTTCTTC. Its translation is CASSATGTSGYNEQFF.

CDR3 nucleotide sequence: TGTGCCAGCAGAACCGGGACAGGGGGCTCCTACGAGCAGTACTTC. Protein: CASRTGTGGSYEQYF. This chain uses TRBV28 with TRBJ2-7; 11 bases are a match to TRBD1. Per germline, CDR1 MDHEN and CDR2 SYDVKM. The junction had 4 bases not matched to a gene; V was cut back by 6 bases and J by 0 bases. The CDR3 is made up of 15 amino acids.

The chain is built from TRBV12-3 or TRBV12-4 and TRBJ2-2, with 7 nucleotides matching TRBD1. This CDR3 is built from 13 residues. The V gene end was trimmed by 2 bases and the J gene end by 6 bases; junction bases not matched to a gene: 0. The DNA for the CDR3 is TGTGCCAGCAGTTTACAGGGGGCCGGGGAGCTGTTTTTT. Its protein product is CASSLQGAGELFF.

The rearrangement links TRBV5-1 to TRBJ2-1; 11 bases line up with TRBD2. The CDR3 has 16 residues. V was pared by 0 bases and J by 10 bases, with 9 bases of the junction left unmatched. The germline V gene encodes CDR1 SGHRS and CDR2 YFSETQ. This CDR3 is CASSLDIGLAGSEQFF. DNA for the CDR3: TGCGCCAGCAGCTTGGATATCGGACTAGCGGGCTCGGAGCAGTTCTTC. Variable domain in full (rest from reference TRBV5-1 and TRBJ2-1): KAGVTQTPRYLIKTRGQQVTLSCSPISGHRSVSWYQQTPGQGLQFLFEYFSETQRNKGNFPGRFSGRQFSNSRSEMNVSTLELGDSALYLCASSLDIGLAGSEQFFGPGTRLTVL.

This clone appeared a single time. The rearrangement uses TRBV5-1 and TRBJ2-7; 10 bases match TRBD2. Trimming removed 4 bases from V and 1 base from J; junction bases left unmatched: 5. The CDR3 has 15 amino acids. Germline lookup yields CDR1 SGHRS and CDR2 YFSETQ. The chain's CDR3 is CASSPKLAGSYEQYF. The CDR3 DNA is TGCGCCAGCAGCCCGAAACTAGCGGGATCCTACGAGCAGTACTTC.

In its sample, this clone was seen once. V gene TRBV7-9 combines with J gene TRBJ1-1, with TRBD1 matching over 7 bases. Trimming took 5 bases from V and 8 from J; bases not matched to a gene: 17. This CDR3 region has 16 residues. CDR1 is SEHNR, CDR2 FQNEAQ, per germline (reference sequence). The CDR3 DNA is TGTGCCAGCAGCATCTCGTGGCAGGGGGATGCACAAGAAGCTTTCTTT. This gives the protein CASSISWQGDAQEAFF.

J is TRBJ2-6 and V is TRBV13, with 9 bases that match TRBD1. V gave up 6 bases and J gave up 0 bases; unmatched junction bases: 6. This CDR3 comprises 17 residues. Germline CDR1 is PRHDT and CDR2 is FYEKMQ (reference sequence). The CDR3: CASRWTGDISGANVLTF. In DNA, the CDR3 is TGTGCCAGCAGGTGGACAGGGGACATCTCTGGGGCCAACGTCCTGACTTTC.

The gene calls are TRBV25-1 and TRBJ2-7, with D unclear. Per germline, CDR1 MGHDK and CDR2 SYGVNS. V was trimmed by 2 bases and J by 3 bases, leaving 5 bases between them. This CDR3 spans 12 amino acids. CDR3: CASSERSYEQYF. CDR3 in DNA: TGTGCCAGCAGTGAACGTAGCTACGAGCAGTACTTC.

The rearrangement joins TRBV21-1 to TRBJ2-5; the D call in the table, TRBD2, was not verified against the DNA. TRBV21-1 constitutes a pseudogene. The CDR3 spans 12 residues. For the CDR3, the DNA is TGCCCACCCGTGTTCGGTCGGGAGACCCAGTACTTC. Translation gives CPPVFGRETQYF.